This T cell receptor beta chain is from a study of blood T cell repertoires in COVID-19. Background on the study: Samples representing acute and convalescent COVID-19 were sourced from the United States, Italy and Spain. Nucleic acid was either cDNA or gDNA, and it came from T cells, B-cell-depleted T cells, or PBMCs.

The Seattle site enrolled patients during active infection and followed them longitudinally. Using immunoSEQ multiplex PCR, the repertoire was profiled, and TCRdb retains in-frame clones only, with some absent. The data hold under 200,000 clones, with around 79% observed a single time. This CDR3 spans 17 amino acids. Germline CDR1 is SGHTA and CDR2 is FQGNSA. V dropped 1 base and J dropped 0 bases, with 13 bases sitting between them. The chain employs TRBV7-2 and TRBJ2-1; weak D call: TRBD1 (5 bases). The specimen was peripheral blood. The TCR was taken from a woman aged 60-75 years with COVID-19, enrolled during active disease. The CDR3 bases are TGTGCCAGCAGCTTAGTTTCCGGCCAGGGCTCCTACAATGAGCAGTTCTTC. It specifies CASSLVSGQGSYNEQFF.